This note documents a single T cell receptor beta chain sequence. This record belongs to a study of blood T cell repertoires in COVID-19. Across the study: Some COVID-19 samples were acute and others convalescent; all came from the United States, Italy and Spain.

In the study's own analysis: For nucleated cells, counts were estimated from reference gene primer amplification. Profiling relied on immunoSEQ multiplex PCR, and the TCRdb table lists in-frame clones only, not all of them. V and J calls and clone size are those listed in that table; D and trimming were worked out from the DNA. The sample has approximately 210,000 clones, 80% seen once. V lost 1 base and J lost 6, with 11 bases in between. Germline V CDR1 and CDR2: GTSNPN, SVGIG (reference sequence). The CDR3 consists of 13 residues. The receptor's source is a man under 40 with acute COVID-19. The sequencing input was PBMCs or T cells enriched from blood (not recorded which). The chain carries TRBV30 and TRBJ2-3, with D possibly matching TRBD2 (7 bases). The CDR3 here is CAWSGRGADTQYF. The DNA for the CDR3 is TGTGCCTGGAGTGGCCGGGGGGCGGATACGCAGTATTTT.